The sample holds one count of the clone carrying this T cell receptor (beta chain). Its antigen is unidentified. The data stem from a study of T cell responses to AZD1222 COVID-19 vaccine. Study-wide points: Females made up more of the donors, who were largely white British, and clonal diversity may have come out too low. Seropositive at baseline were only six AZD1222 recipients. Repertoire sampling was restricted to post-peak T cell response timepoints. As reported, nearly half of all spike-specific TCRs target variant regions that are unmutated.

The repertoire was sequenced with immunoSEQ multiplex PCR; TCRdb's copy has only in-frame clones and lacks some. The table includes some 84,000 clones, around nine tenths detected once. The CDR3 is 18 amino acids. Trimming stripped 1 base from V and 6 bases from J, with 21 bases between. In germline, CDR1 is SGHTA, CDR2 FQGTGA. V gene TRBV7-3 combines with J gene TRBJ1-4; TRBD1 might be the D (5 bases). This TCR derives from an adult who received the AZD1222 COVID-19 vaccine. The sequencing here drew on peripheral blood, taken 28 days after the second AZD1222 dose. This CDR3 reads CASSLSPSQGDVDEKLFF. The CDR3 region has the DNA TGTGCCAGCAGCTTAAGCCCTTCGCAGGGCGATGTTGATGAAAAACTGTTTTTT.